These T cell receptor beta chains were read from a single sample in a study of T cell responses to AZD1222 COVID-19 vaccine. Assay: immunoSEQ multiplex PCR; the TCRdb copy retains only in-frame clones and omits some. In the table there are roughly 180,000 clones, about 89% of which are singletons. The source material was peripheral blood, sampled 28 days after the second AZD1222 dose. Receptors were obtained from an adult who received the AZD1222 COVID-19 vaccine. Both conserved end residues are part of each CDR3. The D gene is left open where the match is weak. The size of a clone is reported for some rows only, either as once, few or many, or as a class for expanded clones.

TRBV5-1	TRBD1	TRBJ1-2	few	TGCGCCAGCAGCTCGGGACAGTCTCCATCACTCTATGGCTACACCTTC	CASSSGQSPSLYGYTF
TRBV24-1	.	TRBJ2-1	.	TGTGCCACCAGTCAGGACGGCGGAACATTCTTC	CATSQDGGTFF
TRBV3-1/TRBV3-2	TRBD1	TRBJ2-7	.	TGTGCCAGCAGCCAAGCAGGACAGGGCCACGAGCAGTACTTC	CASSQAGQGHEQYF
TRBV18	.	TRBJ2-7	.	TGTGCCAGCTCTGGAAGGCTAGTCTACGAGCAGTACTTC	CASSGRLVYEQYF
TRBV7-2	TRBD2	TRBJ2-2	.	TGTGCCAGCAGCGCACCTAGCGGTGCCCCCGGGGAGCTGTTTTTT	CASSAPSGAPGELFF
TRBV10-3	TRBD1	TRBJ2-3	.	TGTGCCATCAGTGAGGGACAGGGCCAACAGTTCTCATATACGCAGTATTTT	CAISEGQGQQFSYTQYF
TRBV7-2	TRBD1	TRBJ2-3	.	TGTGCCAGCAGCTTACGTGGGACAGTTGCAGATACGCAGTATTTT	CASSLRGTVADTQYF
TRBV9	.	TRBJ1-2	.	TGTGCCAGCAGCGTAGATGGCAGTCTCTATGGCTACACCTTC	CASSVDGSLYGYTF
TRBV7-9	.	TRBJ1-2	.	TGTGCCAGCAGCTTAGCGGGGACCGGCTATGGCTACACCTTC	CASSLAGTGYGYTF
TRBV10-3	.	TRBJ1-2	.	TGTGCCATCTCCAGAGACAGGTTAGATGGCTACACCTTC	CAISRDRLDGYTF
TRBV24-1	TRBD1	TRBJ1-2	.	TGTGCCACCCGGGACAGGGGGCGCGAAGTACCCACCTTC	CATRDRGREVPTF
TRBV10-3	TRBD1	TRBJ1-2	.	TGTGCCATCAGGGACAGGCGGTTCTATGGCTACACCTTC	CAIRDRRFYGYTF
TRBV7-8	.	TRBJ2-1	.	TGTGCCAGCAGTTTCGCCCGGGGCACTGAGCAGTTCTTC	CASSFARGTEQFF
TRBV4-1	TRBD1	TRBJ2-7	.	TGCGCCAGCAGCCAAGTGTCCGGACAGGGGCTCCTAGGGCAGTACTTC	CASSQVSGQGLLGQYF
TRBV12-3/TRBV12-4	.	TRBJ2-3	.	TGTGCCAGCAGTTTCTCAGATACGCAGTATTTT	CASSFSDTQYF
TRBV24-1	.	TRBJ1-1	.	TGTGCCACCAGTGATAATAGGGGGGGTGACACTGAAGCTTTCTTT	CATSDNRGGDTEAFF
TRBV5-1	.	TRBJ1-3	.	TGCGCCAGCAGCTTGGTGCCAGCGACCTCTGGAAACACCATATATTTT	CASSLVPATSGNTIYF
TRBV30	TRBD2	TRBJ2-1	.	TGTGCCTGGAGTGTGGGTAGCGGGAGGGCCAGAGGTGAGCAGTTCTTC	CAWSVGSGRARGEQFF
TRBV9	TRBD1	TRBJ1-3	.	TGTGCCAGCAGCGAAGGGACAGGGAGTGGAAACACCATATATTTT	CASSEGTGSGNTIYF
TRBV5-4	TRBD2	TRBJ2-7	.	TGTGCCAGCACCCTGGGGGGGAGCCTCTCCTACGAGCAGTACTTC	CASTLGGSLSYEQYF
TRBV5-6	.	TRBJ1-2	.	TGTGCCAGCAGCTTGGGTTCTGGGGGAGTCTATGGCTACACCTTC	CASSLGSGGVYGYTF
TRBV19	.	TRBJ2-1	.	TGTGCCAGTAGTATGAGTCGGAACAATGAGCAGTTCTTC	CASSMSRNNEQFF
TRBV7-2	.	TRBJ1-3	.	TGTGCCAGCAGCTTAGCGCCAGGGGCCGGAAACACCATATATTTT	CASSLAPGAGNTIYF
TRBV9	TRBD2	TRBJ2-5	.	TGTGCCAGCAGCGTAGCTACAGCTAGCGGGAGTCAAGAGACCCAGTACTTC	CASSVATASGSQETQYF
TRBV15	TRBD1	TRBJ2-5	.	TGTGCCACCAGGGGACAGGGGGCGCGTGAGACCCAGTACTTC	CATRGQGARETQYF
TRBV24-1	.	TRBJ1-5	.	TGTGCCACCAGTGATTCCAAGGGTTTCAGCAATCAGCCCCAGCATTTT	CATSDSKGFSNQPQHF
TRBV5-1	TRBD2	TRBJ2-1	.	TGCGCCAGCCAGGGGGTAGCGGGAGCGTGGGAGCAGTTCTTC	CASQGVAGAWEQFF
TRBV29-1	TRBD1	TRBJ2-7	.	TGCAGCGTGCCGGGACAGGGGAACTACGAGCAGTACTTC	CSVPGQGNYEQYF